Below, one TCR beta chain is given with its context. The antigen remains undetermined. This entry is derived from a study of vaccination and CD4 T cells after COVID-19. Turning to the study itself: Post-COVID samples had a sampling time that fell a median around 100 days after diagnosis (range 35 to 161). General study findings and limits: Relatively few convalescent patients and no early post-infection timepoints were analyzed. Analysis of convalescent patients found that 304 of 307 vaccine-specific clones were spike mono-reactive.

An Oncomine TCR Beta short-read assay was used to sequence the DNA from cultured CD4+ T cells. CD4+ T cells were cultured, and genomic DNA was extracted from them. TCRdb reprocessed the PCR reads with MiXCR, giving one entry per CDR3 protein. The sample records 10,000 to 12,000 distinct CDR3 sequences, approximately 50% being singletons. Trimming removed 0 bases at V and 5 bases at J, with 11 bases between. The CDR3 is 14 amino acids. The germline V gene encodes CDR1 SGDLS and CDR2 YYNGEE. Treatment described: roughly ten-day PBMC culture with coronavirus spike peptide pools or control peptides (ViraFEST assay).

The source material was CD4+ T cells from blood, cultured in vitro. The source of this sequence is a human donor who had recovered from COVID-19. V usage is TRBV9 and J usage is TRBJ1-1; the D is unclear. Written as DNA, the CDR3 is TGTGCCAGCAGCGTAGTCGGGTTGGGGACTGAAGCTTTCTTT. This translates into CASSVVGLGTEAFF. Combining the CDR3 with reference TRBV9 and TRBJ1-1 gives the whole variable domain DSGVTQTPKHLITATGQRVTLRCSPRSGDLSVYWYQQSLDQGLQFLIQYYNGEERAKGNILERFSAQQFPDLHSELNLSSLELGDSALYFCASSVVGLGTEAFFGQGTRLTVV.